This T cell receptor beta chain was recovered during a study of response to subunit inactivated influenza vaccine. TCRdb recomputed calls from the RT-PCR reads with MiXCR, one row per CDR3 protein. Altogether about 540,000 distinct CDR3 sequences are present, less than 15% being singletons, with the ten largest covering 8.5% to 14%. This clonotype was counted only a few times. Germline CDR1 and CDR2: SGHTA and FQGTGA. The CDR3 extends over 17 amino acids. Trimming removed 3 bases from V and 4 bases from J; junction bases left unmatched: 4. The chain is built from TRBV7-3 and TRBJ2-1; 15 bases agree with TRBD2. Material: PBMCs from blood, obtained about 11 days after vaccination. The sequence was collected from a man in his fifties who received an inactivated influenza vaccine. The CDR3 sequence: CASSFGLAGGPYNEQFF. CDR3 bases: TGTGCCAGCAGCTTTGGACTAGCGGGAGGGCCTTACAATGAGCAGTTCTTC.